This T cell receptor beta chain was sequenced during a study of beta chain features in type 1 diabetes. Study context: Sorted cells from all samples, numbering about 100,000,000, were examined. Findings and limits, study-wide: Patients and controls would share equally any PCR tilt toward shorter templates. Naive, central memory and Treg TCRB repertoires seemed to resemble each other more closely in patients than they did in healthy donors.

Trimming removed 3 bases at V and 1 base at J, with 10 bases between. Germline-derived CDR1 and CDR2 are ENHRY and SYGVKD. The CDR3 contains 15 residues. This clone was detected only a few times. Antigen: not known. Sorting of CD4+ naive, central memory, regulatory and stem cell-like memory cells was performed via CD45RO/CCR7/CD25/CD127/CD95/CD27. Expressed TCRB transcripts were sequenced, since all the RNA that had been isolated was reverse transcribed. Profiling relied on immunoSEQ multiplex PCR, and the TCRdb table lists in-frame clones only, not all of them. The sample comprises about 40,000 clones, more than 40% of which are singletons, and approximately 0.67% rests with the top ten.

The sequence was obtained from a woman between 18 and 29 years old in good health. The rearrangement joins TRBV10-3 to TRBJ1-5; D is undetermined. Sequencing used central memory CD4+ T cells from blood. CDR3 in amino acids: CAISDGILSNQPQHF. As DNA, the CDR3 is TGTGCCATCAGTGACGGGATATTGAGCAATCAGCCCCAGCATTTT.